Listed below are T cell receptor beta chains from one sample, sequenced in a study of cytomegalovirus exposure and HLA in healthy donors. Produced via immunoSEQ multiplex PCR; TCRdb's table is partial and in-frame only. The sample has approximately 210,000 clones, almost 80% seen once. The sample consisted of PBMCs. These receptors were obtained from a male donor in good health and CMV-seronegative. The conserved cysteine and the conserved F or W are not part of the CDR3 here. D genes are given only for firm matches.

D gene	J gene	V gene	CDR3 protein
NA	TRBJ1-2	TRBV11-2	ASSPDGGYGYT
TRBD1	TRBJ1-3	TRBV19	ASSRLVPGQGVPGNTIY
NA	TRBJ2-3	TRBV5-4	ASSLGVQEDTQY
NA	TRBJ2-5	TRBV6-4	ASSDSLYQETQY
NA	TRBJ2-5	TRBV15	ATSSPLTQY
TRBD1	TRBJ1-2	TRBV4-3	ASSPRGRVT
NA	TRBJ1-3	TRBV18	ASSPWTPGNTIY
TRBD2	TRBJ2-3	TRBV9	ASSAYLAGTTDTQY
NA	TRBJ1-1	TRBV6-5	ASSYLGVSTEAF
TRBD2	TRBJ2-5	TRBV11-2	ASSLRGLAGGIQETQY
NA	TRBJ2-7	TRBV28	ASSFRRVASYEQY
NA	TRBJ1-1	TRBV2	ASSEVRGGGEAF
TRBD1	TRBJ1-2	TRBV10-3	AISQQGASYGYT
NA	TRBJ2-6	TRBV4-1	ASSQGGPRSGANVLT
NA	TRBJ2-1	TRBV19	ASSTISGLSYNEQF
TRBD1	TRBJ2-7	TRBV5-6	ASSLRTGRYEQY
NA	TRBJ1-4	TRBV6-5	ASSYLGGGSLF
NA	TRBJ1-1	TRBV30	AWSFLAGGTEAF